Presented here are 5 T cell receptor beta chains from one specimen sequenced in a study of T cell changes during pregnancy in multiple sclerosis (dated by TCRdb to about 2019). Libraries were built with the immunoSEQ multiplex PCR assay. TCRdb took this table from immuneACCESS and kept in-frame rearrangements with V and J called. Such tables lack part of the clones; where checked against another copy, unresolved V genes explain under half of the gap, and the rest is unexplained. Within this sample are approximately 36,000 clones, with 93% of them counted one time only. Together, the top ten hold about 0.4% of the sample. Material: CD4+ T cells from peripheral blood mononuclear cells, obtained in the first trimester of pregnancy. The receptor set was obtained from a female donor with multiple sclerosis, enrolled in a pregnancy study.

The chain joins TRBV29-1 to TRBJ1-5, with a tentative D call TRBD1 (6 bases). Germline CDR1 and CDR2: SQVTM and ANQGSEA. V was pared by 4 bases and J by 5 bases, with 9 bases between. The length of the CDR3 is 12 residues. This chain's CDR3 is CSVGAGDQPQHF. Written as DNA, the CDR3 is TGCAGCGTTGGGGCAGGGGATCAGCCCCAGCATTTT. Together with reference TRBV29-1 and TRBJ1-5, the CDR3 gives the full variable domain: SAVISQKPSRDICQRGTSLTIQCQVDSQVTMMFWYRQQPGQSLTLIATANQGSEATYESGFVIDKFPISRPNLTFSTLTVSNMSPEDSSIYLCSVGAGDQPQHFGDGTRLSIL.

V is TRBV7-2 and J is TRBJ1-5; D gene uncertain. With 2 bases removed from V and 0 bases from J, the gap between germline ends came to 8 bases. The CDR3 consists of 15 residues. Germline CDR1 and CDR2: SGHTA and FQGNSA. CDR3: CASSLRFHSNQPQHF. CDR3 nucleotide sequence: TGTGCCAGCAGCTTACGGTTCCATAGCAATCAGCCCCAGCATTTT.

This clone was seen a handful of times. The rearrangement joins TRBV7-8 to TRBJ1-3, with D hard to call. Germline CDR1 SGHVS, CDR2 FQNEAQ. This CDR3 is built from 15 residues. With 5 bases removed from V and 0 bases from J, the gap between germline ends came to 11 bases. In nucleotides, the CDR3 is TGTGCCAGCAGCCGCGAGCGTATCTCTGGAAACACCATATATTTT. It codes for CASSRERISGNTIYF.

As to this clone: The sample has other DNA sequences that encode this CDR3 too. V gene TRBV2 combines with J gene TRBJ1-1, with 7 bases matching TRBD1. This CDR3 is 13 amino acids long. J gave up 4 bases and V 4 bases, and 3 bases lay outside the gene matches. Per germline, CDR1 SNHLY and CDR2 FYNNEI. The CDR3, as DNA: TGTGCCAGCAGTGGACAGGGTAGCACTGAAGCTTTCTTT. It codes for CASSGQGSTEAFF.

This sequence joins TRBV7-2 and TRBJ1-6, with D perhaps matching TRBD1 (5 bases). The CDR3 consists of 16 residues. Germline values: CDR1 SGHTA, CDR2 FQGNSA. Deletions cut 5 bases from V and 6 bases from J, with 17 bases between. The DNA for the CDR3 is TGTGCCAGCAGCCCGCTCACGGGGGAGCTTAATTCACCCCTCCACTTT. Translating gives CASSPLTGELNSPLHF.